This T cell receptor (beta chain) was identified in a study of T cell responses to AZD1222 COVID-19 vaccine. Overall study findings and caveats: No repertoire was sampled before or during the peak T cell response, only after it. With dominance at 160-218 and 743-854, vaccine-associated CD4 TCRs spanned spike. Donors were mostly white British, more females; clonal diversity possibly underestimated. Of the AZD1222 recipients, only five to seven were seropositive at baseline.

As to this clone: What it binds is unknown.

Repertoires were generated with immunoSEQ multiplex PCR, while TCRdb's copy carries only in-frame clones and drops some. The table records roughly 100,000 clones, about 85% of them present only once. The CDR3 has 13 residues. The germline CDR1 and CDR2 sequences are SNHLY and FYNNEI. V was clipped by 6 bases and J by 0 bases, with 8 bases between them. The TCR sequence derives from an adult who received the AZD1222 COVID-19 vaccine. The chain couples TRBV2 to TRBJ1-1; D is ambiguous. Sequences were derived from peripheral blood, sampled 28 days after the second AZD1222 dose. The CDR3 DNA follows: TGTGCCAGCAGCCAGAATATGAACACTGAAGCTTTCTTT. This gives the protein CASSQNMNTEAFF. The full variable domain, with the rest looked up from reference TRBV2 and TRBJ1-1, is EPEVTQTPSHQVTQMGQEVILRCVPISNHLYFYWYRQILGQKVEFLVSFYNNEISEKSEIFDDQFSVERPDGSNFTLKIRSTKLEDSAMYFCASSQNMNTEAFFGQGTRLTVV.